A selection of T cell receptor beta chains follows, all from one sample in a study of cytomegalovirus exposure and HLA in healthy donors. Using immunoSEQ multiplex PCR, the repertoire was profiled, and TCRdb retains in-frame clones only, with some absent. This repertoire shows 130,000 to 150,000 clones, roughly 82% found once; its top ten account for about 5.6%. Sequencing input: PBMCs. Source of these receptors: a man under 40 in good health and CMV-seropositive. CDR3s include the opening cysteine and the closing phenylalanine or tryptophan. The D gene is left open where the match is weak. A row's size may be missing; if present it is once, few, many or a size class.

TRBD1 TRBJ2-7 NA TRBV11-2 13 TGTGCCAGCAGAGGGACAGGGGTTTACGAGCAGTACTTC CASRGTGVYEQYF
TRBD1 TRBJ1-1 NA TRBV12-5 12 TGTGCTAGTGGTGATAGACAGGGTGAAGCTTTCTTT CASGDRQGEAFF
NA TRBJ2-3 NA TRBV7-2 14 TGTGCCAGCAGCCCCGGACTGAGCACAGATACGCAGTATTTT CASSPGLSTDTQYF
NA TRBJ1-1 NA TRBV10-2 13 TGCGCCAAAGCGGAGTGGGGGAACACTGAAGCTTTCTTT CAKAEWGNTEAFF
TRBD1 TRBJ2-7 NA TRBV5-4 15 TGTGCCAGCAGCTCGCCGGGACAGGGATTTGACGAGCAGTACTTC CASSSPGQGFDEQYF
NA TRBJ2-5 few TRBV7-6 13 TGTGCCAGCAGCCCTCAGGGAGGCAAGACCCAGTACTTC CASSPQGGKTQYF
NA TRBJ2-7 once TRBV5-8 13 TGTGCCAGCAACCGGGTTTATTCCTACGAGCAGTACTTC CASNRVYSYEQYF
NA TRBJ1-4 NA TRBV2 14 TGTGCCAGCAGTCGGTGGGGGGGAGTTGAAAAACTGTTTTTT CASSRWGGVEKLFF
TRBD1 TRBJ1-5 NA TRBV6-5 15 TGTGCCAGCAGTTCGGGACAGGGCTTCGGTCAGCCCCAGCATTTT CASSSGQGFGQPQHF
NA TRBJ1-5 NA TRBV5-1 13 TGCGCCAGCAGCTTGGAGCGTGGTCAGCCCCAGCATTTT CASSLERGQPQHF
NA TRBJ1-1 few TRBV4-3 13 TGCGCCAGCAGCCAAAAGTCGGGGACTGAAGCTTTCTTT CASSQKSGTEAFF
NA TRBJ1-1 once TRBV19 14 TGTGCCAGTAGTAAACCCCAGGGGAACACTGAAGCTTTCTTT CASSKPQGNTEAFF
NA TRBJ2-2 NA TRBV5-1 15 TGCGCCAGCAGCTTGGTCGGCGAGACTAGCGGGGAGCTGTTTTTT CASSLVGETSGELFF
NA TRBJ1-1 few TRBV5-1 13 TGCGCCAGCAGCTTTGAGGGAACGATTGAAGCTTTCTTT CASSFEGTIEAFF
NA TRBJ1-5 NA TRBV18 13 TGTGCCAGCAATACGGGATTGGATCAGCCCCAGCATTTT CASNTGLDQPQHF
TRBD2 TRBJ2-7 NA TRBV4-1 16 TGCGCCAGCAGCCAAGTAAGCGGGGGGGCCTCCTACGAGCAGTACTTC CASSQVSGGASYEQYF
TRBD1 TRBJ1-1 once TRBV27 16 TGTGCCAGCAGTTTCACCGGACCCCCGACAGGGATGGGGGCTTTCTTT CASSFTGPPTGMGAFF
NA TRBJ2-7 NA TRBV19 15 TGTGCCAGTAGGATGTACCCTGGAGCCTCCTACGAGCAGTACTTC CASRMYPGASYEQYF
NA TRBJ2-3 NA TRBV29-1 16 TGCAGCGTTGTAAAATTTATTAATAGCGAGACAGATACGCAGTATTTT CSVVKFINSETDTQYF
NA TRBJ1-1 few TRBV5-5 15 TGTGCCAGCAGCGAGAGGGAGGGATTGGGCACTGAAGCTTTCTTT CASSEREGLGTEAFF
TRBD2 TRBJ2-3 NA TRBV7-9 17 TGTTCCAGCAGCCCTCCGACTAGCGGGGTCGGCACAGATACGCAGTATTTT CSSSPPTSGVGTDTQYF
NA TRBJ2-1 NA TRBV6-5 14 TGTGCCACCCGCTGGAGGGGAACTTACAATGAGCAGTTCTTC CATRWRGTYNEQFF
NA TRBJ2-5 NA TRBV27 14 TGTGCCAGCAGTCAGGGACTGTACCAAGAGACCCAGTACTTC CASSQGLYQETQYF
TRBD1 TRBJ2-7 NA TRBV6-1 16 TGTGCCAGCAGTGAGCCTCCGGGACAGGGGTCCGACGAGCAGTACTTC CASSEPPGQGSDEQYF
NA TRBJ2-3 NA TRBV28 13 TGTGCCAGCAGTTCCCCTCCTACAGATACGCAGTATTTT CASSSPPTDTQYF
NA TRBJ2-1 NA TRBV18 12 TGTGCCAGCTCACCACAACTCGATGAGCAGTTCTTC CASSPQLDEQFF
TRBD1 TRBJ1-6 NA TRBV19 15 TGTGCCAGTAGTATTGGTACAGGGGGTAATTCACCCCTCCACTTT CASSIGTGGNSPLHF
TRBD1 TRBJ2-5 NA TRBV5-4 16 TGTGCCAGCAGCTCTGGGACAGGGGGCCTGGGAGAGACCCAGTACTTC CASSSGTGGLGETQYF
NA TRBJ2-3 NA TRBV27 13 TGTGCCAGCAGTTTAATAGGCACAGATACGCAGTATTTT CASSLIGTDTQYF
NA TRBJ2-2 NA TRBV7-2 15 TGTGCCAGCCTAGAGTACGGGGTTTGGACCGGGGAGCTGTTTTTT CASLEYGVWTGELFF
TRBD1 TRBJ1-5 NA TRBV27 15 TGTGCCAGCAGTGACCCCCGGGACAGGCATCAGCCCCAGCATTTT CASSDPRDRHQPQHF
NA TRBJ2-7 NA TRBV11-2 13 TGTGCCAGCAGCTTAGGACAGTCTCACGAGCAGTACTTC CASSLGQSHEQYF
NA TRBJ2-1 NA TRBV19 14 TGTGCCAGTAGTATAGCCCTTTTCTACAATGAGCAGTTCTTC CASSIALFYNEQFF
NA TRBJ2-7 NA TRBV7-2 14 TGTGCCAGCAGCTTAGTTTTGGGGGGTGACGAGCAGTACTTC CASSLVLGGDEQYF
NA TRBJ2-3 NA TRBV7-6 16 TGTGCCAGCAGCTTAGATGGGGGACAAGGGCAGTTAACGCAGTATTTT CASSLDGGQGQLTQYF
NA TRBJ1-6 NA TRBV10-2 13 TGCGCCAGCAGTGAGGACAATAATTCACCCCTCCACTTT CASSEDNNSPLHF
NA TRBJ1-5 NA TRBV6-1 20 TGTGCCAGCAGTGAGAGCCCCGGAGCTCGCCTATTGAATAGCAATCAGCCCCAGCATTTT CASSESPGARLLNSNQPQHF
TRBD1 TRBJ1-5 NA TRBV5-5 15 TGTGCCAGCAGCTTCCGGGACAGGTATGACCAGCCCCAGCATTTT CASSFRDRYDQPQHF
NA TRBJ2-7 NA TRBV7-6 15 TGTGCCAGCAGCGCCTCCCATAGTGAGGGATACGAGCAGTACTTC CASSASHSEGYEQYF
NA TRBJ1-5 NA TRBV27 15 TGTGCCAGCAGAGGGGGGGAGGTGGGCAATCAGCCCCAGCATTTT CASRGGEVGNQPQHF